The source of this T cell receptor beta chain is a study of early T cells in non-severe SARS-CoV-2 infection. One entry per CDR3 protein results from TCRdb running MiXCR on the 5' RACE reads. This table holds 32,000 or so distinct CDR3 sequences, about 5.7% found once. This clonotype was picked up many times. Sequenced material: whole blood. The receptor was isolated from an adult who was a healthcare worker with PCR-confirmed SARS-CoV-2 infection or an uninfected control (not recorded which).

The DNA for the CDR3 is TGCGCCAGCAGCTCCCGGACGTATTCGAACTATGGCTACACCTTC. Its translation is CASSSRTYSNYGYTF. The gene calls are TRBV5-1 and TRBJ1-2; D gene ambiguous. Germline CDR1 SGHRS, CDR2 YFSETQ. Trimming took off 3 bases at V and 2 bases at J, with 14 bases between the two ends. This CDR3 contains 15 residues.